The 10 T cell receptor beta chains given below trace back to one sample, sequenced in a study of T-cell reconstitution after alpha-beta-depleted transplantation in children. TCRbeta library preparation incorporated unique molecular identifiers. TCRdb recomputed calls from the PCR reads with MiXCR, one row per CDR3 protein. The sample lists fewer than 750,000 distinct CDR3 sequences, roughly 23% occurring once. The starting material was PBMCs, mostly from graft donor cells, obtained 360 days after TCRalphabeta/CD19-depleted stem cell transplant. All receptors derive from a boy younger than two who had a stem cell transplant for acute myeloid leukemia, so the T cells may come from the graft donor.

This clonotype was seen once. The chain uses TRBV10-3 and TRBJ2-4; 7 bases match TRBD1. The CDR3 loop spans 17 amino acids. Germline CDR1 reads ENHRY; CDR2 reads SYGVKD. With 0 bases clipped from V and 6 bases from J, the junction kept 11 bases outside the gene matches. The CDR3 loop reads CAISESVGQDPLNIQYF. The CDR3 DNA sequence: TGTGCCATCAGTGAGTCCGTCGGACAGGACCCCCTAAACATTCAGTACTTC.

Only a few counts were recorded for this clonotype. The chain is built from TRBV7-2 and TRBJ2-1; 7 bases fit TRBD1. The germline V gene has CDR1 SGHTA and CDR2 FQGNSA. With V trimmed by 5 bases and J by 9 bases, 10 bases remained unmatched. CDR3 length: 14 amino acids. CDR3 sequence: CASSPTTGASEQFF. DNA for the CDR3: TGTGCCAGCAGCCCAACAACAGGGGCTAGTGAGCAGTTCTTC.

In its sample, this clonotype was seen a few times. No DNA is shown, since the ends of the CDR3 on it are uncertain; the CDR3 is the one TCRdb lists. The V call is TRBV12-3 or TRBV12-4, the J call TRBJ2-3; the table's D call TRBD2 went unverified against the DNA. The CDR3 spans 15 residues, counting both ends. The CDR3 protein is CASSLQRGAQIRSIF.

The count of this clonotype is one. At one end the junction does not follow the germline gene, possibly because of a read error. The CDR3 DNA reads as TGTGCCAGCAGTTTAGCGGCGCAGGTCCTAAACAATGAGCGGTTCTTC. This encodes CASSLAAQVLNNERFF. This chain joins TRBV12-3 or TRBV12-4 and TRBJ2-1; the D is unclear. CDR3 size: 16 residues.

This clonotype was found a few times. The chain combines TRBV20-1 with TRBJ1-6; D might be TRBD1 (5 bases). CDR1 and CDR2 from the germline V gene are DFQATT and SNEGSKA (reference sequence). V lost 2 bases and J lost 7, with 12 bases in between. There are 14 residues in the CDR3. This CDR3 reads CSARSQGRNSPLHF. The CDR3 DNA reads TGCAGTGCTAGAAGCCAGGGAAGGAATTCACCCCTCCACTTT.

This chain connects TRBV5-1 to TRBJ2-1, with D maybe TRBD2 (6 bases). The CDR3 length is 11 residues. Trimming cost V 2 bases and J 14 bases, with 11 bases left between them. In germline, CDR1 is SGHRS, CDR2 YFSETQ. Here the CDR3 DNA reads TGCGCCAGCAGCTTAGGACTACAGGAGTTCTTC. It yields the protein CASSLGLQEFF.

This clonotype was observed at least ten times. CDR3 sequence (DNA): TGCAGTGCTCACGTCTGGGAGAACACTGAAGCTTTCTTT. It specifies CSAHVWENTEAFF. V usage is TRBV20-1 and J usage is TRBJ1-1; unclear D gene. The V end was cut by 5 bases, the J end by 1 base, with 11 bases between. The CDR3 loop spans 13 amino acids. The germline V gene encodes CDR1 DFQATT and CDR2 SNEGSKA (reference sequence).

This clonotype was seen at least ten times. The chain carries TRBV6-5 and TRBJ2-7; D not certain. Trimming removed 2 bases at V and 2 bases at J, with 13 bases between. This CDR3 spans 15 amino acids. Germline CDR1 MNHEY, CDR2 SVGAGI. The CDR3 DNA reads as TGTGCCAGCAGTTACAACTCTGGGGTCGCCTACGAGCAGTACTTC. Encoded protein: CASSYNSGVAYEQYF.

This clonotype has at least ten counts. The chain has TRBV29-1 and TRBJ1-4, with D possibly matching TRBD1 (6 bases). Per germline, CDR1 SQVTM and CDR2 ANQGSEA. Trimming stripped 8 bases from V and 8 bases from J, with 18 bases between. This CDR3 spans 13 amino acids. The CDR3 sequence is CSTQGPLEEKLFF. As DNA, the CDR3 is TGCAGCACACAGGGCCCGCTGGAAGAAAAACTGTTTTTT.

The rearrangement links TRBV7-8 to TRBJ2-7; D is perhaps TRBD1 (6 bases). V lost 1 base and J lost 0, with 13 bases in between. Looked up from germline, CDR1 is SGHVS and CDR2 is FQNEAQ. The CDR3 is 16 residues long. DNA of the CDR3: TGTGCCAGCAGCTTAGGTTATCAGGGGAGCTCCTACGAGCAGTACTTC. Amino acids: CASSLGYQGSSYEQYF.